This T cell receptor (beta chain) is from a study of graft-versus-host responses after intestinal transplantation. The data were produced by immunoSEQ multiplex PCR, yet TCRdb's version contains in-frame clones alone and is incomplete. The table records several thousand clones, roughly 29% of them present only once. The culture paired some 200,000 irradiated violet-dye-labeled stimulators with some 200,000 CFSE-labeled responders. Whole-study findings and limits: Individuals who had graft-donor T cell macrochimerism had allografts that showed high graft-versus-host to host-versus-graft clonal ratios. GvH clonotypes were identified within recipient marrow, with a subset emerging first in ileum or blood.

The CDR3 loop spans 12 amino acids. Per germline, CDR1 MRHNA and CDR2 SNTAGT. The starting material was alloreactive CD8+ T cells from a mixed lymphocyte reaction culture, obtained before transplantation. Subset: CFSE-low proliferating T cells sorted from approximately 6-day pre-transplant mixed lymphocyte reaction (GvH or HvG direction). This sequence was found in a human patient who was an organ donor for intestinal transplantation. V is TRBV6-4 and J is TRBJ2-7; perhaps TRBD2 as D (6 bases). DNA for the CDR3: TGTCCAGACCCTGGGTGGACTAACGAGCAGTACTTC. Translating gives CPDPGWTNEQYF.